This TCR beta chain was found in a study of shared clonotypes between healthy human individuals. In the original workflow: Junction-only immunoSEQ data arrived without quality scores, meaning filtering differed. Only in-frame clones appear in the TCRdb table, and some are missing; sequencing was by immunoSEQ multiplex PCR. V and J calls and clone size are copied from that table; D and trimming were computed from the DNA. The sample lists 950,000 to 1,100,000 clones; approximately 72% were seen once. Germline values: CDR1 SGHAT, CDR2 FQNNGV. Deletions cut 5 bases from V and 0 bases from J, with 13 bases between. CDR3 size: 16 residues. The study, taken as a whole, reports: Sorted-subset samples were not fully sequenced, rarefaction indicated. Non-shared clonotypes displayed generation probabilities falling below those of clonotypes present in all four donors.

Comments on this clone: Its target is not known.

The gene calls are TRBV11-2 and TRBJ1-4; D gene unclear. Sequenced material: memory CD4+ T cells sorted from blood. Subset indicated: CD45RA-negative fraction. The sequence was obtained from a man aged 18-30 years in good health. CDR3 sequence: CASSANRSPTNEKLFF. CDR3 in DNA: TGTGCCAGCAGCGCGAACCGCAGCCCAACTAATGAAAAACTGTTTTTT.